The source of this TCR beta chain is a study of blood T cell repertoires in COVID-19. Profiling relied on immunoSEQ multiplex PCR, and the TCRdb table lists in-frame clones only, not all of them. The repertoire holds about 270,000 clones, 83% seen once, with 8.5% to 9.5% in the top ten. This sequence was found in a woman aged 50 to 65 who had recovered from COVID-19. The sequenced material came from peripheral blood.

Here the CDR3 DNA reads TGTGCCAGCTCACCACCGAGGACAAGGAGGGCAGCTTTCTTT. It translates to CASSPPRTRRAAFF. The chain is built from TRBV18 and TRBJ1-1; perhaps TRBD1 as D (5 bases). The CDR3 spans 14 residues. Germline V gives CDR1 KGHSH, CDR2 LQKENI. V was clipped by 0 bases and J by 10 bases, with 15 bases between them.